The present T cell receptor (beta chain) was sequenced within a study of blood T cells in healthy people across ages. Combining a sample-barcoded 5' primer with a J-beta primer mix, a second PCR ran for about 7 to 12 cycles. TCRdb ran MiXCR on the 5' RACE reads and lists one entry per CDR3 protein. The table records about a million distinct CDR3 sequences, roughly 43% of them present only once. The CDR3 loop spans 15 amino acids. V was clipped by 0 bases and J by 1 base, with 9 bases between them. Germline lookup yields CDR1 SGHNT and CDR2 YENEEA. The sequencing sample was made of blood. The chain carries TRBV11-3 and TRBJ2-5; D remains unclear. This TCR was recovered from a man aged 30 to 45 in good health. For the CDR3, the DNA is TGTGCCAGCAGCTTAGATCCGACGGTCCAAGAGACCCAGTACTTC. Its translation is CASSLDPTVQETQYF.